The clone carrying this T cell receptor (beta chain) was picked up one time. These data come from a study of blood T cell repertoires in COVID-19. Study information: Donors in the United States, Italy and Spain gave samples during acute or convalescent COVID-19. T cells, B-cell-depleted T cells, or PBMCs provided the cDNA or gDNA that served as material.

Original methodology: Using reference gene primer amplification, nucleated cell counts were estimated. The repertoire was sequenced with immunoSEQ multiplex PCR; TCRdb's copy has only in-frame clones and lacks some. For V, J and clone size, that table is used; D and trimming come from the DNA. The data contain tens of thousands of clones, 75% to 85% of them singletons. The sequence derives from a human donor in a cohort sampled during active COVID-19. Sequenced material: peripheral blood.

Here the CDR3 DNA reads TGTGCCAGCAGTTTTTTATCTAGGGGGCAATACGAGCAGTACTTC. This gives the protein CASSFLSRGQYEQYF. The rearrangement joins TRBV28 to TRBJ2-7, with 7 bases matching TRBD1. CDR1 is MDHEN and CDR2 is SYDVKM in the germline V gene. CDR3 size: 15 residues. Trimming took 3 bases from V and 4 from J; bases not matched to a gene: 9.